This T cell receptor beta chain was found in a study of blood T cell repertoires in COVID-19 (dated by TCRdb to about 2020). Study-wide context: Samples from collaborators originated in the United States, Italy and Spain and spanned both the acute and convalescent phases of COVID-19. The material from the prospective study consisted of cDNA or gDNA derived from T cells, B-cell-depleted T cells, or PBMCs. The dataset comprised deeply sampled blood TCRbeta repertoires from subjects exposed to, actively infected with, or recovered from COVID-19. The repertoires were released in a freely available public database meant as a resource for research on the immune response to SARS-CoV-2. Samples were obtained from the ongoing ImmuneRACE study (first 160 participants) and from about 1,300 subjects provided by 6 global collaborators. A de-identified subject ID, COVID-19 status, age in years and sex were almost always included in the sample metadata. Where available, HLA class I and class II types were taken from metadata supplied by the sample provider and were not determined by assay-based typing.

In Seattle, one collaborating source enrolled patients while the infection was active and tracked those patients longitudinally over the course of disease. Each collaborating institution followed its own protocols to collect whole blood in K2EDTA tubes. Collaborator samples were shipped for TCRbeta analysis as frozen whole blood, isolated PBMCs, or DNA extracted from either sample type. There are 15 amino acids in the CDR3, from cysteine to phenylalanine inclusive. This entry keeps only the CDR3 DNA: 45 bases, framed from base 1. CDR1 KGHDR and CDR2 SFDVKD are derived from the germline V gene. Clipping removes 3 bases from V and 2 bases from J, with 2 as the unmatched junction base count. The immunoSEQ Assay, a bias-controlled multiplex PCR, was used to amplify TCRbeta CDR3 regions from genomic DNA. The paper's processing steps were these. Within the assay, amplification of reference gene primers was used to estimate how many nucleated cells each sample contained. To quantify the absolute abundance of each unique TCRbeta CDR3 rearrangement, sequence reads were collapsed and filtered. For each sample, productive Simpson clonality was calculated as the square root of Simpson's diversity index across productive rearrangements. TCRdb limited this immuneACCESS table to in-frame rearrangements with V and J called. A share of clones is missing; checked studies link under half to unresolved V genes, and the rest is unexplained. The DNA gave D and trimming, while V, J and clone size come from that table. The sample data list about 200,000 clones, and 94% of these were observed just once. The biggest ten clones account for roughly 0.76% of the sample.

As regards this clone: The clone's antigen remains unknown. Base qualities are not recorded, but no much larger clone differs from it by a single base.

Paper-wide results and their limitations: The quantity of clinical and demographic metadata differed by source and by participant and was supplied without curation.

This chain joins TRBV24-1 to TRBJ2-3; TRBD2 fits 9 bases in the junction. This sequence was found in a man aged 25-40 years with COVID-19, enrolled during active disease. The specimen sequenced was peripheral blood. The CDR3 protein sequence reads: CATSDSGGNTDTQYF. The DNA sequence is TGTGCCACCAGTGATAGCGGGGGGAACACAGATACGCAGTATTTT.